Given below is one TCR beta chain in context. PCR employed 60 Vbeta and 13 Jbeta primers. TCRdb's table, derived via immunoSEQ multiplex PCR, lists solely in-frame clones and lacks some. The data contain about 230,000 clones, more than 70% of them singletons. V lost 7 bases and J lost 0, with 19 bases in between. CDR3 length: 16 amino acids. Germline loops: CDR1 SGHDT, CDR2 YYEEEE. This specimen comes from a study of cytomegalovirus exposure and HLA in healthy donors. The sequence was collected from a boy under 18 in good health and CMV-seronegative. Input material: PBMCs. This chain connects TRBV5-6 to TRBJ1-2; D is possibly TRBD1 (6 bases). CDR3 DNA sequence: TGTGCCAGCTCCGGGACACCCATAAAAGCTAACTATGGCTACACCTTC. Translation gives CASSGTPIKANYGYTF.